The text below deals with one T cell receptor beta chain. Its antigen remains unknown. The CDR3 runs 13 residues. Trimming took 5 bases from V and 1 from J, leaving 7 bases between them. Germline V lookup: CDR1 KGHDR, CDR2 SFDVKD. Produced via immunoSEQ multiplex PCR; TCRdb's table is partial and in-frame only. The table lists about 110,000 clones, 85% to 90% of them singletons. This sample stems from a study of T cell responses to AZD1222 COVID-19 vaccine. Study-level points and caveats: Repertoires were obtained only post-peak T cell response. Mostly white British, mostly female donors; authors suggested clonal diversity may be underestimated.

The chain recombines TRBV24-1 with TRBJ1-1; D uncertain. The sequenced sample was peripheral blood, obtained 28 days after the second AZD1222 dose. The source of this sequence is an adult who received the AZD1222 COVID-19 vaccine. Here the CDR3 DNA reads TGTGCCACCAGTGTCGGGTCGAACACTGAAGCTTTCTTT. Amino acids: CATSVGSNTEAFF.